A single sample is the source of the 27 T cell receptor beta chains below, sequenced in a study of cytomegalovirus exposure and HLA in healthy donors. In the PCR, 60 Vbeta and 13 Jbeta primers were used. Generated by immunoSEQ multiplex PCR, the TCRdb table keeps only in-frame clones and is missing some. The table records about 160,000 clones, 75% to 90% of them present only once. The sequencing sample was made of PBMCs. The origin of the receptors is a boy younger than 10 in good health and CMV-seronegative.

The CDR3 reads CASSETGELFF. The CDR3 DNA follows: TGTGCCAGCAGTGAGACAGGGGAGCTGTTTTTT. The chain joins TRBV2 to TRBJ2-2, with unresolved D. Germline V gene sequence: CDR1 SNHLY, CDR2 FYNNEI. This CDR3 comprises 11 residues. V lost 3 bases to trimming and J lost 8 bases, with 4 bases between them.

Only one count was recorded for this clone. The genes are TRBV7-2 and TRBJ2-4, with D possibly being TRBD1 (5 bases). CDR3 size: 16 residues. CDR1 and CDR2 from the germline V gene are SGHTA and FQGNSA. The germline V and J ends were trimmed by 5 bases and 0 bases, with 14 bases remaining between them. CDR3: CASSPPQDLAKNIQYF. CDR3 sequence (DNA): TGTGCCAGCAGCCCCCCACAGGATCTAGCCAAAAACATTCAGTACTTC.

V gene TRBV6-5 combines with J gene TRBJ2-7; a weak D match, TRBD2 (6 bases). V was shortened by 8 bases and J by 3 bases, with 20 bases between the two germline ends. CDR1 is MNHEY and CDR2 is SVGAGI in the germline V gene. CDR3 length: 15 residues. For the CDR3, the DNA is TGTGCCAGCCGCCCCGACGCGGGACGGTTCTACGAGCAGTACTTC. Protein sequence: CASRPDAGRFYEQYF.

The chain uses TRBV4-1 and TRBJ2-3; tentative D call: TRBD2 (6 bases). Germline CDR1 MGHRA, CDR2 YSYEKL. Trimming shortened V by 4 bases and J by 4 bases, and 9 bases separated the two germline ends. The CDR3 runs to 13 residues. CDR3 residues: CASSRLVPDTQYF. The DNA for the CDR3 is TGCGCCAGCAGCCGACTAGTTCCAGATACGCAGTATTTT.

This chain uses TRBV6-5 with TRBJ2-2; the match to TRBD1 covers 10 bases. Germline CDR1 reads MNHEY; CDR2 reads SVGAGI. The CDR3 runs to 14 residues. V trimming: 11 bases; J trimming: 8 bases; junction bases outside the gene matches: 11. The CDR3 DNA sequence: TGTGCCTCCCGGAGACAGGGGGCGTCTGGGGAGCTGTTTTTT. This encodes CASRRQGASGELFF.

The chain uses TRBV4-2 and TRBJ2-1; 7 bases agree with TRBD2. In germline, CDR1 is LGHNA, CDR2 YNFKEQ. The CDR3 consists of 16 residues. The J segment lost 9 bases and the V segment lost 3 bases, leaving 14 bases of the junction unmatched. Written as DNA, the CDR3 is TGTGCCAGCAGCCAGGGCCTCGGCGGGGGAGGCGGTGAGCAGTTCTTC. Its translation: CASSQGLGGGGGEQFF.

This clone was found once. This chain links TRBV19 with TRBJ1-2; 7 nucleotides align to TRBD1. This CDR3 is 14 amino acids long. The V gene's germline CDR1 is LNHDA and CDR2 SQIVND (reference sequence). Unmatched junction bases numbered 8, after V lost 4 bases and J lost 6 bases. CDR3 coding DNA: TGTGCCAGTAGTACTTTGACAGGGATTAATGGCTACACCTTC. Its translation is CASSTLTGINGYTF.

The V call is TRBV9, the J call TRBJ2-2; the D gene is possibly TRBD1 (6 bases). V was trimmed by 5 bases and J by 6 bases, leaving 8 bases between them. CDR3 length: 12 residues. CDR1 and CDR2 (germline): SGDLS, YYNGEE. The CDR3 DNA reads TGTGCCAGCAGGAGGGGGTCCGGGGAGCTGTTTTTT. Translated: CASRRGSGELFF.

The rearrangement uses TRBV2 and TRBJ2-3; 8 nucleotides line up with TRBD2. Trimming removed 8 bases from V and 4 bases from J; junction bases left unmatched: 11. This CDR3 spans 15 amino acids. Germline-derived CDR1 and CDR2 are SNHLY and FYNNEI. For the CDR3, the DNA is TGTGCCAGCCCTGGACGCGGGAGGTTCTCAGATACGCAGTATTTT. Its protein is CASPGRGRFSDTQYF.

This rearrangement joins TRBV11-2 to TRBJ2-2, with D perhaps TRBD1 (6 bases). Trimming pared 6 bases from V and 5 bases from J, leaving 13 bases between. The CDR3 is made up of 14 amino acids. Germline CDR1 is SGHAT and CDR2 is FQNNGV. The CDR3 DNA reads TGTGCCAGCAGTCTAGAACAGGGAACCGGGGAGCTGTTTTTT. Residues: CASSLEQGTGELFF. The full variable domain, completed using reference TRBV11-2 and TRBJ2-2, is EAGVAQSPRYKIIEKRQSVAFWCNPISGHATLYWYQQILGQGPKLLIQFQNNGVVDDSQLPKDRFSAERLKGVDSTLKIQPAKLEDSAVYLCASSLEQGTGELFFGEGSRLTVL.

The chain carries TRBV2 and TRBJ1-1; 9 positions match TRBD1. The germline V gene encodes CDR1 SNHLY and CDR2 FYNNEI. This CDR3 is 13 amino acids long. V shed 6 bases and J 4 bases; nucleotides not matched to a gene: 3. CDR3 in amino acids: CASRDRGGTEAFF. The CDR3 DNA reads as TGTGCCAGCAGGGACAGGGGCGGCACTGAAGCTTTCTTT.

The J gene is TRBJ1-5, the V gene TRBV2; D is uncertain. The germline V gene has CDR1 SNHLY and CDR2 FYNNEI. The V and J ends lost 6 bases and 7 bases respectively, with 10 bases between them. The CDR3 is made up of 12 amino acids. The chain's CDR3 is CASRGSGQPQHF. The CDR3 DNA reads TGTGCCAGCAGGGGGAGTGGACAGCCCCAGCATTTT.

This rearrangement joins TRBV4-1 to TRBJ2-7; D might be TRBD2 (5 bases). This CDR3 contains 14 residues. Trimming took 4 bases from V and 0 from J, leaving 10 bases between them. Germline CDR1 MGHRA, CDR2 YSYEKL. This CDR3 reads CASSPAGISYEQYV. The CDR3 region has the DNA TGCGCCAGCAGCCCTGCCGGGATCTCCTACGAGCAGTACGTC.

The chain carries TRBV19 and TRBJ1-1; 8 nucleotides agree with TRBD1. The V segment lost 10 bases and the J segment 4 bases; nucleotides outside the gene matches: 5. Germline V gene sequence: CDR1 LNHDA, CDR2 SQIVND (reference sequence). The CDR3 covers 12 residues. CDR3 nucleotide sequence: TGTGCCACCAGCACAGGGGGCACTGAAGCTTTCTTT. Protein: CATSTGGTEAFF.

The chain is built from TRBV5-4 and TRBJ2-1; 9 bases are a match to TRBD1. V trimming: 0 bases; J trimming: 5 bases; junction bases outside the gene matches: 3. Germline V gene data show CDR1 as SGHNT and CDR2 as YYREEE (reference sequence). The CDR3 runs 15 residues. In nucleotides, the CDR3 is TGTGCCAGCAGCTTGGGGGGACAGGGTGACAATGAGCAGTTCTTC. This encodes CASSLGGQGDNEQFF.

The CDR3 coding sequence is TGTGCCAGCAGTTCCTTACTGGAGGGTCCCCAATTGGAGCAGTTCTTC. Translation: CASSSLLEGPQLEQFF. This sequence joins TRBV28 and TRBJ2-1, with TRBD2 as a possible D gene (6 bases). From germline, CDR1 is MDHEN and CDR2 SYDVKM. V was trimmed by 4 bases and J by 10 bases, leaving 23 bases between them. CDR3 length: 16 residues.

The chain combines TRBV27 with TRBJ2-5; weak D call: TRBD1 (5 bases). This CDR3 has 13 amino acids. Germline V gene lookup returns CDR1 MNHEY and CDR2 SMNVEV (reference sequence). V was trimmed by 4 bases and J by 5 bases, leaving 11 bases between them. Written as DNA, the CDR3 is TGTGCCAGCAGTTGGGCAGGGTGGGAGACCCAGTACTTC. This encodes CASSWAGWETQYF.

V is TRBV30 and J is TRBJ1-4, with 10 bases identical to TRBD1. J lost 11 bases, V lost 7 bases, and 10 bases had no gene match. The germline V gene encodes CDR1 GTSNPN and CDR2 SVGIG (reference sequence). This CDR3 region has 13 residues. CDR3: CALRGDRGRKLFF. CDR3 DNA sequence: TGTGCCTTACGCGGGGACAGGGGACGGAAACTGTTTTTT.

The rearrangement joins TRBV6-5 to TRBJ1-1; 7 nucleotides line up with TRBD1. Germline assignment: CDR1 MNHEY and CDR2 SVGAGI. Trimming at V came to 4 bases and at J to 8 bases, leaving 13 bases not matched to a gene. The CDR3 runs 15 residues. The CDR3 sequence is CASSSRQGLVKEAFF. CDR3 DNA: TGTGCCAGCAGTTCTCGACAGGGCCTCGTTAAGGAAGCTTTCTTT.

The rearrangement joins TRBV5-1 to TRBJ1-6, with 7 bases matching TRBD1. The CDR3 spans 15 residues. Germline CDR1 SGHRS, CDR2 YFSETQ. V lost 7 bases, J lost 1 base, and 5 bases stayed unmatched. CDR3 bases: TGCGCCAGCCAGACAGGGAATTCCTATAATTCACCCCTCCACTTT. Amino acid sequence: CASQTGNSYNSPLHF.

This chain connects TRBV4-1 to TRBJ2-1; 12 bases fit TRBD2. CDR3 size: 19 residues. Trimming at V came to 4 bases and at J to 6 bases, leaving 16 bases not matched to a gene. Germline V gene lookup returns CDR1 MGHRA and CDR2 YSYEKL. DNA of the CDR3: TGCGCCAGCAGCCCTCTCCGTCTAGCGGGAGGGAAAGAATTCAATGAGCAGTTCTTC. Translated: CASSPLRLAGGKEFNEQFF.

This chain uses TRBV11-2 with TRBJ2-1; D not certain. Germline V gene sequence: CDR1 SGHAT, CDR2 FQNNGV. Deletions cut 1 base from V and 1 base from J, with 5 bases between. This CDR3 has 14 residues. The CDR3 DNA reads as TGTGCCAGCAGCTTAGCCTCTTCCTACAATGAGCAGTTCTTC. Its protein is CASSLASSYNEQFF.

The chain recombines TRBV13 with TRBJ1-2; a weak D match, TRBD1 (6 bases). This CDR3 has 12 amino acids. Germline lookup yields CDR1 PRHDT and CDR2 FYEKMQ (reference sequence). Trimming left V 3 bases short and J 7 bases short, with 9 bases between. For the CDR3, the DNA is TGTGCCAGCAGCTTGGGGGGGCGTGGCTACACCTTC. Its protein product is CASSLGGRGYTF. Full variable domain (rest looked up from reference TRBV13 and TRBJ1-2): AAGVIQSPRHLIKEKRETATLKCYPIPRHDTVYWYQQGPGQDPQFLISFYEKMQSDKGSIPDRFSAQQFSDYHSELNMSSLELGDSALYFCASSLGGRGYTFGSGTRLTVV.

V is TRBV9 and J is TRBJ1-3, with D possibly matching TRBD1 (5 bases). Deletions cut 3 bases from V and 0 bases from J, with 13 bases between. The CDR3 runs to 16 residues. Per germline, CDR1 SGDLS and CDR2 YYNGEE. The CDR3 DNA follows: TGTGCCAGCAGCGCCTCGGACACGGGCTCTGGAAACACCATATATTTT. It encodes CASSASDTGSGNTIYF.

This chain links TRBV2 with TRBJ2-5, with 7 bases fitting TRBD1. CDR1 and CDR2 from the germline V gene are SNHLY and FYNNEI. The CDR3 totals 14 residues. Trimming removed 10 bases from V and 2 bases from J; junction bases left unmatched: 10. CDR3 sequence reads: CATGGPRGQETQYF. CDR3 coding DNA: TGTGCCACAGGCGGGCCCAGGGGGCAAGAGACCCAGTACTTC.

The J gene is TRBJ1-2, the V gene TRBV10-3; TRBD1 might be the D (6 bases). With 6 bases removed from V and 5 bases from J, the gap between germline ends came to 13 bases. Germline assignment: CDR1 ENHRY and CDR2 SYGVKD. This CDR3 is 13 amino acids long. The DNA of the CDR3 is TGTGCCATCAGCGGGGACACAGATTATGGCTACACCTTC. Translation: CAISGDTDYGYTF.

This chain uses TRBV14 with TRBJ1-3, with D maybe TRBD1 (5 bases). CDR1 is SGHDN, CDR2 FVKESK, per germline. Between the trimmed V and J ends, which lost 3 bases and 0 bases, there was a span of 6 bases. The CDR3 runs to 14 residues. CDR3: CASSQGGSGNTIYF. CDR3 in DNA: TGTGCCAGCAGCCAGGGGGGCTCTGGAAACACCATATATTTT.